This TCR beta chain appears in the sequencing data of a study of CXCR3-negative and CXCR3-positive naive CD8 T cells (dated 2019 in TCRdb). Notes on the research overall: In total, roughly 140 million TRB reads were obtained, which works out to roughly 1.5 +/- 0.3 million reads per library. Diversity and physicochemical repertoire analyses covered some ten donors pooled from two independent experiments. Naive subsets from several donors and memory cells from 3 donors were included in the TRBV-TRBJ cluster analysis. What the authors observed across the whole study: Compared with CXCR3-negative naive cells, CXCR3-positive naive cells had TRB CDR3s with higher hydrophobicity (lower Kidera factor 4), lower energy, and higher strength and volume indices. Similar TRBV-TRBJ usage was shown by naive CXCR3-negative and CXCR3-positive cells from the same donor, whereas distinct patterns were shown by memory cells. Because surface CD5, which has been linked to self-reactivity in mice, was comparable between naive subsets, TCR interaction strength was also inferred from TRB CDR3 physicochemical properties. Comparably high repertoire diversity was found in both naive subsets, whereas much lower repertoire diversity was found in memory CD8+ T cells. Freshly isolated PBMCs were used for most assays because CXCR3 expression partially decreased after cryopreservation.

The data were produced on a NextSeq 550. The Human TCR Profiling Kit (MiLaboratory) was used to prepare UMI-labeled 5' RACE TRB cDNA libraries. cDNA synthesis used the entire amount of extracted RNA, and PCR amplification then used the entire amount of cDNA produced. The libraries were made side by side, with each library going through the same number of PCR cycles. As for how the authors treated the data: About 53,000 +/- 9,400 unique UMI-labeled TRB cDNA molecules per library were extracted with MIGEC and MiXCR, with at least two reads per UMI required. An average of around 40,000 +/- 10,000 functional in-frame TRB CDR3 nucleotide clonotypes without stop codons was found per library. After downsampling to 5000 UMI-labeled TRB molecules per sample, diversity metrics, including normalized Shannon-Wiener and Chao1, were computed in VDJtools. Clonotype-size-weighted physicochemical properties of the central five CDR3 residues (interaction energy, strength, volume and Kidera factor 4) were computed in VDJtools. TCRdb reanalyzed the reads, keeping one entry per CDR3 protein sequence and omitting DNA. For this entry, the V and J calls and clone size follow TCRdb and not the study's own pipeline. The table held for this sample gives 150,000 to 180,000 distinct CDR3 sequences. The ten largest clonotypes hold nearly 0.5% of the sample.

Details on this clonotype: The target of this receptor is not known.

The germline V gene sets CDR1 to SQVTM and CDR2 to ANQGSEA. Spanning cysteine to phenylalanine, the CDR3 consists of 13 amino acids. Only the protein is on record. For each CD8+ T cell subset, flow sorting was done in triplicate, and under 350,000 cells per subset went directly into RLT lysis buffer. To exclude memory contaminants, naive CD8+ T cells were stringently defined as CD45RO-CCR7+CD27+CD95-. Standard density gradient centrifugation was used to isolate peripheral blood mononuclear cells from buffy coats. Naive CXCR3-negative and CXCR3-positive CD8+ T cells were flow-sorted using a FACSAria III. An RNeasy Mini Kit was used to extract total RNA from the sorted cells.

This chain is built from TRBV29-1 and TRBJ2-7; lacking DNA, the TRBD2 call made by TCRdb goes unchecked. The TCR comes from a human donor in good health. Some clones in this sample may be carry-over from other donors' samples. The sequenced material came from naive CXCR3+ CD8+ T cells from blood. This specimen's cell subset or site label, per the study, means: CD45RO-CCR7+CD27+CD95- naive CD8+ T cells expressing CXCR3 (TNR3+). The CDR3 region reads CSVEDPQDYEQYF.